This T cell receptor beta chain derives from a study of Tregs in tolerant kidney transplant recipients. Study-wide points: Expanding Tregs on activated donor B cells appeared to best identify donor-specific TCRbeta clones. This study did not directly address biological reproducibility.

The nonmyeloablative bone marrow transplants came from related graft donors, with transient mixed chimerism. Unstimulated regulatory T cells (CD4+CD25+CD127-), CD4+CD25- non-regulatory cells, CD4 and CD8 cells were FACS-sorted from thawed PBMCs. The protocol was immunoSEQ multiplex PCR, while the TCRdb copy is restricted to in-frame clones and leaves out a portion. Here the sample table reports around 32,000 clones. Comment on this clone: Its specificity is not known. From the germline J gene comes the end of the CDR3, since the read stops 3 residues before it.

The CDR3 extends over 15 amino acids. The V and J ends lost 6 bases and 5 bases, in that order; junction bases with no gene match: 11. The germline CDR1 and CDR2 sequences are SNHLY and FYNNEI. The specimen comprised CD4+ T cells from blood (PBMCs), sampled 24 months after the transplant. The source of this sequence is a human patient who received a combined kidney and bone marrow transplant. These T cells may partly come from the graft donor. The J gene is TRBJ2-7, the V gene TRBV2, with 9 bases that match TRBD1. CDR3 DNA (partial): TGTGCCAGCAGAAGAAGCCGGGACAGGGTCCACGAG. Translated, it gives CASRRSRDRVHE. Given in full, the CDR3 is CASRRSRDRVHEQYF.